This T cell receptor beta chain was found in a study of blood T cell repertoires in COVID-19. Authors' methods: Estimation of nucleated cell counts relied on the amplification of reference gene primers. Sequencing was performed with immunoSEQ multiplex PCR; in TCRdb, only in-frame clones are kept and a portion is missing. From that table come the V and J calls and clone size; the DNA was used to work out D and trimming. The data show some 120,000 clones, less than 85% seen once. With V trimmed by 4 bases and J by 5 bases, 5 bases remained unmatched. The CDR3 contains 14 residues. From germline, CDR1 is SGHNT and CDR2 YYREEE (reference sequence).

The sequenced material came from peripheral blood. The sequence was obtained from a human donor with acute or convalescent COVID-19. The donor label of this sample is uncertain. The rearrangement joins TRBV5-4 to TRBJ1-1; TRBD1 matches 10 bases. DNA of the CDR3: TGTGCCAGCAGCCGTCAGGACAGGGGGACTGAAGCTTTCTTT. It yields the protein CASSRQDRGTEAFF.